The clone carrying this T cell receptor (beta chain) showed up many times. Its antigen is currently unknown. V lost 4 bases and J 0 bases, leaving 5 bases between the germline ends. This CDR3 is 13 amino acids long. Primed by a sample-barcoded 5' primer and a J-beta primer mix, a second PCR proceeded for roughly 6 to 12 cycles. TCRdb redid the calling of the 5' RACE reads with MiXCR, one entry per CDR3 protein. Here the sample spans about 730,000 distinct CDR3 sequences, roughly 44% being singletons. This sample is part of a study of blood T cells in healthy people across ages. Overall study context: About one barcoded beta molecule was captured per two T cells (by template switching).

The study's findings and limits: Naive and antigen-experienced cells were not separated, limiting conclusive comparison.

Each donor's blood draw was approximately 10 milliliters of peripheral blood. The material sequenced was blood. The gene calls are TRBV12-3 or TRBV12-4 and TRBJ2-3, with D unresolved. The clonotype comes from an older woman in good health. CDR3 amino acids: CASSSQSTDTQYF. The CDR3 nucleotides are TGTGCCAGCAGTTCGCAGAGCACAGATACGCAGTATTTT.